This is a list of T cell receptor beta chains from one sample in a study of cytomegalovirus exposure and HLA in healthy donors. TCRdb's table, derived via immunoSEQ multiplex PCR, lists solely in-frame clones and lacks some. There are 300,000 to 400,000 clones in the sample; 80% to 90% occur only once, and 0.83% lies in the top ten. The specimen sequenced was PBMCs. These receptors all come from a woman younger than 35 in good health and CMV-seronegative. Both conserved end residues are part of each CDR3. A D gene is named only where the DNA matches it firmly. A row's size may be missing; if present it is once, few, many or a size class.

d_gene	v_gene	j_gene	abundance	CDR3nt	CDR3aa
-	TRBV21-1	TRBJ2-7	-	TGTGCCTTCCCCCCCGGGACTAGCGGGAATAACACCCGAACCTACCACTCCTACGAGCAGTACTTC	CAFPPGTSGNNTRTYHSYEQYF
-	TRBV15	TRBJ2-1	-	TGTGCCACCAGCAGACCAAGGGGTGAGCAGTTCTTC	CATSRPRGEQFF
TRBD1	TRBV6-5	TRBJ1-2	few	TGTGCCAGCAGCGACAGGGAGCATGGCTACACCTTC	CASSDREHGYTF
TRBD2	TRBV18	TRBJ2-3	-	TGTGCCAGCTCGTTCCTAGCGGGAGGCACAGATACGCAGTATTTT	CASSFLAGGTDTQYF
-	TRBV28	TRBJ2-7	-	TGTGCCAGCAGAACAGCGGCCTACGAGCAGTACTTC	CASRTAAYEQYF
-	TRBV2	TRBJ2-7	-	TGTGCCAGCAGCCGACAAGTTGGGTTTTCTCCCTACGAGCAGTACTTC	CASSRQVGFSPYEQYF
TRBD1	TRBV4-1	TRBJ1-4	once	TGCGCCAGCAGCCATTCGACGGGACAGCATGAAAAACTGTTTTTT	CASSHSTGQHEKLFF
-	TRBV4-1	TRBJ2-1	-	TGCGCCAGCAGCCAAGATAGGGGTCTAGCGCGCTACAATGAGCAGTTCTTC	CASSQDRGLARYNEQFF
TRBD1	TRBV7-6	TRBJ2-7	-	TGTGCCAGCAGCTTAGGGGTTACCGGGACAGGGGGATACGAGCAGTACTTC	CASSLGVTGTGGYEQYF
TRBD1	TRBV6-6	TRBJ1-2	-	TGTGCCAGCAGTTACTCGAGACAGGGGAATGGCTACACCTTC	CASSYSRQGNGYTF
TRBD1	TRBV7-8	TRBJ1-5	few	TGTGCCAGCAGCGTAACAGGGGGCACGGGTCAGCCCCAGCATTTT	CASSVTGGTGQPQHF
-	TRBV23-1	TRBJ1-6	-	TGCGCCAGCAGTCAATCCAAGGGGCCCGGTTCACCCCTCCACTTT	CASSQSKGPGSPLHF
-	TRBV25-1	TRBJ1-1	-	TGTGCCAGCAGTGAGGACTGGACTGAAGCTTTCTTT	CASSEDWTEAFF
TRBD1	TRBV5-1	TRBJ1-3	-	TGCGCCAGCAGCGGGGGGACAGGCGGAAACACCATATATTTT	CASSGGTGGNTIYF
TRBD1	TRBV28	TRBJ2-3	-	TGTGCCAGCAGTATACGGGGACAGGGTACAGATACGCAGTATTTT	CASSIRGQGTDTQYF
-	TRBV9	TRBJ2-7	-	TGTGCCAGCAGCGTAGGGTCAGGATCCTACGAGCAGTACTTC	CASSVGSGSYEQYF
-	TRBV27	TRBJ2-2	-	TGTGCCAGCGGGTGGAGACGCACCGGGGAGCTGTTTTTT	CASGWRRTGELFF
-	TRBV5-1	TRBJ2-5	-	TGCGCCAGCAGCGTTCAGGGACAAGAGACCCAGTACTTC	CASSVQGQETQYF
-	TRBV19	TRBJ2-7	-	TGTGCCAGTAGTATAGGGCAGGGTTCCTACGAGCAGTACTTC	CASSIGQGSYEQYF
TRBD1	TRBV27	TRBJ2-7	-	TGTGCCAGCAGTCCTAGACAGGGGGCAGGGCAGTACTTC	CASSPRQGAGQYF
TRBD2	TRBV7-3	TRBJ2-1	-	TGTGCCAGCAGCTCACAGCGGGAGGGGGATAATGAGCAGTTCTTC	CASSSQREGDNEQFF
-	TRBV19	TRBJ2-7	-	TGTGCCAGTAACGCAGGAGGCTCCTACGAGCAGTACTTC	CASNAGGSYEQYF
-	TRBV27	TRBJ2-3	-	TGTGCCAGCAGTTTACTGGGGGAGGGCACAGATACGCAGTATTTT	CASSLLGEGTDTQYF
-	TRBV5-6	TRBJ2-7	-	TGTGCCAGCAGCCCGACAGGGAGGGAGCAGTACTTC	CASSPTGREQYF
-	TRBV2	TRBJ2-7	-	TGTGCCAGCAGTCCTAACTCTCTCGGGGAGCCGTCCTACGAGCAGTACTTC	CASSPNSLGEPSYEQYF
TRBD2	TRBV9	TRBJ2-1	-	TGTGCCAGCAGCGCAAACTTAGCGGGTCATTACAATGAGCAGTTCTTC	CASSANLAGHYNEQFF
TRBD1	TRBV27	TRBJ2-7	-	TGTGCCACCGGACAGGGCCCCTACGAGCAGTACTTC	CATGQGPYEQYF
TRBD2	TRBV27	TRBJ2-7	-	TGTGCCAGCAGTTACATGGGAGGGACGGACGAGCAGTACTTC	CASSYMGGTDEQYF
TRBD1	TRBV5-1	TRBJ2-3	-	TGCGCCAGCAGCGGTGGACAGGCAACAGATACGCAGTATTTT	CASSGGQATDTQYF
-	TRBV7-9	TRBJ1-1	-	TGTGCCAGCAGCTCGGGAGAGTACACTGAAGCTTTCTTT	CASSSGEYTEAFF
TRBD1	TRBV5-8	TRBJ1-2	-	TGTGCCAGCAGCCCCTACCGGGACAGGGAAGACCATGGCTACACCTTC	CASSPYRDREDHGYTF
-	TRBV4-1	TRBJ2-5	-	TGCGCCAGCAGCCAAGTCGCAGGGGTGGAGACCCAGTACTTC	CASSQVAGVETQYF
-	TRBV2	TRBJ2-4	-	TGTGCCAGCAGTGAAGGGAGGGTCGGCATTCAGTACTTC	CASSEGRVGIQYF
-	TRBV29-1	TRBJ1-2	-	TGCAGCGTCCGGCAGGTTTCGGACTATGGCTACACCTTC	CSVRQVSDYGYTF
-	TRBV11-2	TRBJ1-6	once	TGTGCCAGCAGCTCCGGGGGGTATAATTCACCCCTCCACTTT	CASSSGGYNSPLHF
-	TRBV5-8	TRBJ2-7	-	TGTGCCAGCAGCTTGGGAACTAGCGAGCAGTACTTC	CASSLGTSEQYF
-	TRBV7-9	TRBJ1-1	-	TGTGCCAGCAGCTCCACTCAGAACACTGAAGCTTTCTTT	CASSSTQNTEAFF
-	TRBV5-1	TRBJ2-7	-	TGCGCCAGCAGTCAGGGCTTCAGGGGCTTCGAGCAGTACTTC	CASSQGFRGFEQYF
TRBD2	TRBV7-3	TRBJ2-3	-	TGTGCCAGCAGCTTAACGAACGCGCGGGGGGCAGATACGCAGTATTTT	CASSLTNARGADTQYF
-	TRBV9	TRBJ1-6	few	TGTGCCAGCAGCGTAGAAGGACAACCAAATTCACCCCTCCACTTT	CASSVEGQPNSPLHF
-	TRBV28	TRBJ1-1	-	TGTGCCAGCAGTTTATACCGGGGAGGAGCTTTCTTT	CASSLYRGGAFF
-	TRBV7-9	TRBJ2-1	once	TGTGCCAGCAGCCCACAGGGCAATGAGCAGTTCTTC	CASSPQGNEQFF
-	TRBV2	TRBJ2-7	once	TGTGCCAGCTCTCCGCAGGGGGGCGCCTACGAGCAGTACTTC	CASSPQGGAYEQYF
-	TRBV6-5	TRBJ1-1	-	TGTGCCAGCAGTTACGGGGGGGTGATGAACACTGAAGCTTTCTTT	CASSYGGVMNTEAFF
-	TRBV9	TRBJ1-4	-	TGTGCCAGCAGCGCCTCACAGAATGAAAAACTGTTTTTT	CASSASQNEKLFF
-	TRBV27	TRBJ1-1	once	TGTGCCAGCAGTTTCGGAGGATTGAGTACTGAAGCTTTCTTT	CASSFGGLSTEAFF
TRBD1	TRBV2	TRBJ1-1	-	TGTGCCAGCAGCCGAGGGACAGGCGTAGACAAAGCTTTCTTT	CASSRGTGVDKAFF
-	TRBV7-6	TRBJ2-7	-	TGTGCCAGCAGCCCCCTGGTAGACAGCTACGAGCAGTACTTC	CASSPLVDSYEQYF
-	TRBV14	TRBJ1-1	-	TGTGCCAGCAGCCGGGAGGAGGGGTACGGTGAAGCTTTCTTT	CASSREEGYGEAFF
-	TRBV13	TRBJ1-3	-	TGTGCCAGCAGCCCCCTCAGGGTAACAGGAAACACCATATATTTT	CASSPLRVTGNTIYF
-	TRBV4-1	TRBJ1-5	few	TGCGCCAGCAGCCAAGGAGACGGACTATTCAATCAGCCCCAGCATTTT	CASSQGDGLFNQPQHF
-	TRBV6-1	TRBJ2-6	many	TGTGCCAGCAGTGGTAAGACAGCTGGGGCCAACGTCCTGACTTTC	CASSGKTAGANVLTF
-	TRBV27	TRBJ2-2	-	TGTGCCAGCAGCCCATTAGGGGGAGGGCCTTCCGGGGAGCTGTTTTTT	CASSPLGGGPSGELFF
TRBD2	TRBV15	TRBJ2-2	-	TGTGCCACCAGCTCCTGGTCTAGCGGCCACACCGGGGAGCTGTTTTTT	CATSSWSSGHTGELFF
-	TRBV7-8	TRBJ2-5	-	TGTGCCAGCACCTCCGGTCGAGGGCTTGGAGAGACCCAGTACTTC	CASTSGRGLGETQYF
-	TRBV30	TRBJ1-3	few	TGTGCCTGGAGTGTCGAAATCAGCTCTGGAAACACCATATATTTT	CAWSVEISSGNTIYF
TRBD2	TRBV19	TRBJ2-1	-	TGTGCCAGTAGTATTCTTGCGGGGGGGCTGAATGAGCAGTTCTTC	CASSILAGGLNEQFF
TRBD1	TRBV2	TRBJ1-1	-	TGTGCCAGCATTCTGGACAGGGTGAACACTGAAGCTTTCTTT	CASILDRVNTEAFF
-	TRBV15	TRBJ1-3	-	TGTGCCACCAGCCCGTTCGGGGAGGACACCATATATTTT	CATSPFGEDTIYF
TRBD1	TRBV15	TRBJ1-2	-	TGTGCCACCACGACCAAGGGGGCGTATGGCTACACCTTC	CATTTKGAYGYTF